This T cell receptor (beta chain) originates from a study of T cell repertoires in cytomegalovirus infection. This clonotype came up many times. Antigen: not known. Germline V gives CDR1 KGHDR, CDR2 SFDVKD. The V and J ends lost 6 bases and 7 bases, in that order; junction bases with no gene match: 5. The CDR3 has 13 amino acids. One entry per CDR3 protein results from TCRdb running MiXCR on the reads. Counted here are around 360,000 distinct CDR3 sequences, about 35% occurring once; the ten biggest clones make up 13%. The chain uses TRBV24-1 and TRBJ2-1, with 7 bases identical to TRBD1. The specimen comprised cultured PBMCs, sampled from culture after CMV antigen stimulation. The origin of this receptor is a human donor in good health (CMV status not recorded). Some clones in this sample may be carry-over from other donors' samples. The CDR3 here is CATSKQGSNEQFF. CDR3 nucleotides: TGTGCCACCAGTAAACAGGGGTCGAATGAGCAGTTCTTC.